These 30 T cell receptor beta chains originate from one sample sequenced in a study of cytomegalovirus exposure and HLA in healthy donors. Clones were sequenced by immunoSEQ multiplex PCR, and TCRdb holds only the in-frame ones, with some missing. The data show about 200,000 clones, 87% seen once. The sample taken for sequencing was PBMCs. All receptors derive from a woman under 30 in good health and CMV-seropositive.

This clone was counted once. The chain carries TRBV7-2 and TRBJ2-1; maybe TRBD1 (5 bases). Germline CDR1 SGHTA, CDR2 FQGNSA. There are 16 residues in the CDR3. V gave up 5 bases and J gave up 2 bases, with 16 bases separating them. For the CDR3, the DNA is TGTGCCAGCAGCGATATACCTCAGGGCCCCTACAATGAGCAGTTCTTC. Amino acids: CASSDIPQGPYNEQFF. The full variable domain, rest sourced from reference TRBV7-2 and TRBJ2-1, is GAGVSQSPSNKVTEKGKDVELRCDPISGHTALYWYRQSLGQGLEFLIYFQGNSAPDKSGLPSDRFSAERTGGSVSTLTIQRTQQEDSAVYLCASSDIPQGPYNEQFFGPGTRLTVL.

The chain is built from TRBV27 and TRBJ1-5; 7 nucleotides line up with TRBD1. Unmatched junction bases numbered 5, after V lost 5 bases and J lost 1 base. Germline loops: CDR1 MNHEY, CDR2 SMNVEV (reference sequence). CDR3 length: 15 residues. The CDR3 region has the DNA TGTGCCAGCAGTCTGGGACAGAAAAGCAATCAGCCCCAGCATTTT. Translating gives CASSLGQKSNQPQHF.

The V gene is TRBV6-1, the J gene TRBJ1-3; D ambiguous. Germline V CDR1 and CDR2: MNHNS, SASEGT. With 5 bases removed from V and 0 bases from J, the gap between germline ends came to 8 bases. The CDR3 is 14 residues long. The chain's CDR3 is CASSLQISGNTIYF. CDR3 nucleotide sequence: TGTGCCAGCAGTTTACAGATCTCTGGAAACACCATATATTTT.

This clone was recorded once. The chain recombines TRBV7-6 with TRBJ1-1; 7 positions match TRBD1. Germline trimming cut 2 bases from V and 2 bases from J; bases unmatched to any gene: 2. The CDR3 sequence is 14 residues long. The germline V gene has CDR1 SGHVS and CDR2 FNYEAQ. The CDR3 DNA sequence: TGTGCCAGCAGCTTAAGGGACAGCAACACTGAAGCTTTCTTT. Translating gives CASSLRDSNTEAFF.

This clone was picked up a small number of times. The chain carries TRBV5-1 and TRBJ1-2; D is undetermined. There are 14 residues in the CDR3. Germline V gene data show CDR1 as SGHRS and CDR2 as YFSETQ. V gave up 1 base and J gave up 3 bases, with 10 bases separating them. CDR3 coding DNA: TGCGCCAGCAGCTTGCTTGGAGCCCACTATGGCTACACCTTC. As protein: CASSLLGAHYGYTF.

The V call is TRBV28, the J call TRBJ2-3, with D tentatively TRBD1 (6 bases). The V end was cut by 5 bases, the J end by 2 bases, with 11 bases between. The CDR3 sequence is 14 residues long. Germline V gives CDR1 MDHEN, CDR2 SYDVKM. The CDR3 protein is CASSADSYTDTQYF. CDR3 DNA: TGTGCCAGCAGTGCGGACAGTTACACAGATACGCAGTATTTT. The full variable domain, rest sourced from reference TRBV28 and TRBJ2-3, is DVKVTQSSRYLVKRTGEKVFLECVQDMDHENMFWYRQDPGLGLRLIYFSYDVKMKEKGDIPEGYSVSREKKERFSLILESASTNQTSMYLCASSADSYTDTQYFGPGTRLTVL.

The chain combines TRBV27 with TRBJ2-7; the D gene is possibly TRBD1 (5 bases). CDR3 length equals 14 residues. V was pared by 6 bases and J by 6 bases, with 18 bases between. Germline CDR1 and CDR2: MNHEY and SMNVEV (reference sequence). The CDR3 coding sequence is TGTGCCAGCAGGGACCTAGACAGTTCCGCCGAGCAGTACTTC. This sequence encodes CASRDLDSSAEQYF.

V and J are TRBV18 and TRBJ1-2, with D unclear. V was trimmed by 6 bases and J by 6 bases, leaving 11 bases between them. Per the germline V gene, CDR1 is KGHSH and CDR2 is LQKENI. CDR3 size: 12 residues. The CDR3 spells CASSPTRDGYTF. In nucleotides, the CDR3 is TGTGCCAGCTCGCCCACTAGGGATGGCTACACCTTC.

This clone turned up a few times. This chain joins TRBV30 and TRBJ1-2; D not certain. The length of the CDR3 is 12 residues. Trimming pared 2 bases from V and 9 bases from J, leaving 13 bases between. Looked up from germline, CDR1 is GTSNPN and CDR2 is SVGIG (reference sequence). CDR3 in amino acids: CAWSPSGRSYTF. CDR3 bases: TGTGCCTGGAGTCCTTCTGGGAGGAGCTACACCTTC.

V and J are TRBV29-1 and TRBJ1-1, with 10 bases identical to TRBD1. CDR3 length equals 14 residues. V trimming: 7 bases; J trimming: 3 bases; junction bases outside the gene matches: 8. Germline loops: CDR1 SQVTM, CDR2 ANQGSEA. Here the CDR3 DNA reads TGCAGCGGTACGACAGGGGGCAGGTACACTGAAGCTTTCTTT. This encodes CSGTTGGRYTEAFF.

The chain carries TRBV7-8 and TRBJ2-3; TRBD1 matches 7 bases. Trimming at V came to 2 bases and at J to 2 bases, leaving 4 bases not matched to a gene. In germline, CDR1 is SGHVS, CDR2 FQNEAQ. CDR3 length equals 15 residues. The CDR3 loop is CASSLPDRPTDTQYF. CDR3 bases: TGTGCCAGCAGCTTACCGGACAGGCCCACAGATACGCAGTATTTT.

This sequence joins TRBV5-4 and TRBJ2-3; a possible D gene is TRBD1 (7 bases). This CDR3 comprises 15 residues. V shed 0 bases and J shed 4 bases, with 12 bases lying between them. Germline CDR1 reads SGHNT; CDR2 reads YYREEE (reference sequence). CDR3 residues: CASSLGQGGADTQYF. The CDR3 coding sequence is TGTGCCAGCAGCTTGGGACAGGGAGGCGCAGATACGCAGTATTTT.

The genes are TRBV7-3 and TRBJ2-1; 13 bases are shared with TRBD2. V trimming: 5 bases; J trimming: 8 bases; junction bases outside the gene matches: 9. CDR1 SGHTA and CDR2 FQGTGA come from the germline V gene. The length of the CDR3 is 16 residues. The chain's CDR3 is CASSGSGTSGTHEQFF. DNA for the CDR3: TGTGCCAGCAGCGGTTCCGGGACTAGCGGGACCCATGAGCAGTTCTTC.

This chain connects TRBV25-1 to TRBJ2-7; TRBD2 matches 7 bases. The CDR3 loop spans 17 amino acids. The J segment lost 1 base and the V segment lost 2 bases, leaving 11 bases of the junction unmatched. The germline V gene has CDR1 MGHDK and CDR2 SYGVNS. The CDR3 is CASSEEQEGAGSYEQYF. CDR3 coding DNA: TGTGCCAGCAGTGAAGAACAGGAGGGAGCGGGGTCCTACGAGCAGTACTTC.

The V and J genes are TRBV5-1 and TRBJ1-3; D gene uncertain. The germline gives CDR1 SGHRS, CDR2 YFSETQ. V lost 2 bases, J lost 0 bases, and 9 bases lay in between. The CDR3 sequence is 15 residues long. CDR3 sequence reads: CASSLGSISGNTIYF. The DNA of the CDR3 is TGCGCCAGCAGCTTAGGGAGCATCTCTGGAAACACCATATATTTT.

The CDR3 DNA is TGTGCCAGCTGTACTGCAGGGGCTGATTCCTACGAGCAGTACTTC. Its protein is CASCTAGADSYEQYF. J is TRBJ2-7 and V is TRBV2, with a tentative D call TRBD1 (6 bases). The CDR3 is 15 amino acids. The germline gives CDR1 SNHLY, CDR2 FYNNEI. V lost 8 bases and J 1 base, leaving 18 bases between the germline ends.

This sequence joins TRBV27 and TRBJ1-2; D is undetermined. This CDR3 has 13 residues. Germline CDR1 reads MNHEY; CDR2 reads SMNVEV (reference sequence). V lost 3 bases, J lost 13 bases, and 18 bases lay in between. Here the CDR3 DNA reads TGTGCCAGCAGTTTCCTTAATACTACTACCGGCACCTTC. Translation gives CASSFLNTTTGTF.

The V call is TRBV7-8, the J call TRBJ2-1; TRBD2 matches 7 bases. From germline, CDR1 is SGHVS and CDR2 FQNEAQ. The CDR3 runs to 19 residues. J lost 0 bases, V lost 1 base, and 12 bases had no gene match. The CDR3 reads CASSLEVLLAQSSYNEQFF. The CDR3 nucleotides are TGTGCCAGCAGCTTAGAGGTGTTACTAGCGCAAAGCTCCTACAATGAGCAGTTCTTC.

V usage is TRBV19 and J usage is TRBJ1-2, with a tentative D call TRBD1 (6 bases). V lost 5 bases and J lost 6, with 22 bases in between. The germline CDR1 and CDR2 sequences are LNHDA and SQIVND (reference sequence). This CDR3 is 16 amino acids long. The CDR3 spells CASSHGQSRVTDGYTF. CDR3 DNA sequence: TGTGCCAGTAGTCATGGACAGAGTAGAGTCACTGATGGCTACACCTTC.

The rearrangement links TRBV4-1 to TRBJ2-5, with a possible D match to TRBD1 (6 bases). Trimming took off 1 base at V and 3 bases at J, with 12 bases between the two ends. Germline lookup yields CDR1 MGHRA and CDR2 YSYEKL. CDR3 size: 15 residues. The CDR3 reads CASSQAGHPKETQYF. CDR3 coding DNA: TGCGCCAGCAGCCAAGCGGGACACCCAAAAGAGACCCAGTACTTC.

This rearrangement joins TRBV2 to TRBJ2-1, with D unresolved. V lost 6 bases to trimming and J lost 9 bases, with 12 bases between them. Germline CDR1 is SNHLY and CDR2 is FYNNEI. CDR3 length equals 12 residues. The CDR3 spells CASRGPGSEQFF. CDR3 coding DNA: TGTGCCAGCAGGGGTCCAGGCAGTGAGCAGTTCTTC.

The chain uses TRBV28 and TRBJ2-7; TRBD2 agrees at 12 bases. Germline V lookup: CDR1 MDHEN, CDR2 SYDVKM. The CDR3 length is 15 residues. Trimming took 6 bases from V and 6 from J; bases not matched to a gene: 9. The CDR3 region has the DNA TGTGCCAGCAGCCCCCGACTAGCGGGAGTATCCGAGCAGTACTTC. This gives the protein CASSPRLAGVSEQYF.

The chain combines TRBV4-2 with TRBJ1-5; D uncertain. Germline assignment: CDR1 LGHNA and CDR2 YNFKEQ. The germline V and J ends were trimmed by 1 base and 5 bases, with 12 bases remaining between them. The length of the CDR3 is 15 residues. Here the CDR3 reads CASSQGRGIYQPQHF. The DNA for the CDR3 is TGTGCCAGCAGCCAAGGGCGAGGGATTTATCAGCCCCAGCATTTT.

V usage is TRBV28 and J usage is TRBJ2-1, with 8 bases that match TRBD2. The CDR3 runs to 15 residues. V lost 6 bases to trimming and J lost 0 bases; unmatched junction nucleotides: 4. Per germline, CDR1 MDHEN and CDR2 SYDVKM. The CDR3 is CASSRAGASYNEQFF. The CDR3 DNA reads TGTGCCAGCAGCCGAGCGGGAGCCTCCTACAATGAGCAGTTCTTC.

V and J are TRBV19 and TRBJ2-7; 7 bases are a match to TRBD1. This CDR3 has 20 residues. Germline V gene data show CDR1 as LNHDA and CDR2 as SQIVND (reference sequence). Trimming took 3 bases from V and 4 from J; bases not matched to a gene: 24. CDR3 DNA: TGTGCCAGTAGTATTGGCCCTCACTCGGACAGGCCCGGGGTGACTTACGAGCAGTACTTC. Its protein is CASSIGPHSDRPGVTYEQYF.

This clone turned up a few times. Its ends do not fully match the called genes, so a read error is possible. The CDR3 DNA follows: TGTGCCAGCAGGCGGGGACAGGGGACCTCTAGCCATCAGCCCCAGCATTTT. Its translation is CASRRGQGTSSHQPQHF. The rearrangement joins TRBV28 to TRBJ1-5, with TRBD1 identical over 10 bases. The CDR3 covers 17 residues. The germline CDR1 and CDR2 sequences are MDHEN and SYDVKM.

This clone was seen just once. This chain links TRBV7-3 with TRBJ1-1; possible D gene TRBD1, 5 bases. This CDR3 is 15 amino acids long. Per the germline V gene, CDR1 is SGHTA and CDR2 is FQGTGA. V was cut by 2 bases and J by 3 bases, with 13 bases left in between. CDR3 nucleotides: TGTGCCAGCAGCTTACGCGGGACCGGGGACACTGAAGCTTTCTTT. This translates into CASSLRGTGDTEAFF.

This chain uses TRBV2 with TRBJ2-5; 9 bases align to TRBD2. This CDR3 is 16 amino acids long. Germline CDR1 SNHLY, CDR2 FYNNEI. Trimming at V came to 6 bases and at J to 7 bases, leaving 15 bases not matched to a gene. CDR3 bases: TGTGCCAGCAGGGTCGGGGGAGCGGGAGGCCGTGGGACCCAGTACTTC. It is translated as CASRVGGAGGRGTQYF.

The chain links TRBV30 to TRBJ2-1; 10 bases match TRBD2. The germline V gene encodes CDR1 GTSNPN and CDR2 SVGIG (reference sequence). V lost 3 bases and J lost 5; bases outside the gene matches: 10. This CDR3 region has 16 residues. In DNA, the CDR3 is TGTGCCTGGAGCTCCTATAGCGGGAGGATCCACAATGAGCAGTTCTTC. The encoded protein is CAWSSYSGRIHNEQFF.

The rearrangement links TRBV11-2 to TRBJ2-6; possibly TRBD1 for D (5 bases). The CDR3 loop spans 16 amino acids. V shed 0 bases and J shed 4 bases, with 10 bases lying between them. CDR1 and CDR2 (germline): SGHAT, FQNNGV. The chain's CDR3 is CASSLDLGAGANVLTF. In DNA form, the CDR3 reads TGTGCCAGCAGCTTAGATTTAGGGGCAGGGGCCAACGTCCTGACTTTC.